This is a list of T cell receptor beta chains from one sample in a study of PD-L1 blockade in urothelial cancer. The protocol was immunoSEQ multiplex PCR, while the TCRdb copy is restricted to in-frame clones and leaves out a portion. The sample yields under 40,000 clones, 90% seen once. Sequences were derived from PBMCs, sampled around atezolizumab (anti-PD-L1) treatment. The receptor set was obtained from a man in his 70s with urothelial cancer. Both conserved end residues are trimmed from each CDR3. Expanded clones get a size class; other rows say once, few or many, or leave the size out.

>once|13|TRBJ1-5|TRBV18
ASSGGGVGNQPQH
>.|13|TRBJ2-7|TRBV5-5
ASSFTGGYSYEQY
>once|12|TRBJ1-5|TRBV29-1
SVSTGTGNQPQH
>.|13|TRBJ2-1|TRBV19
ASTLAVSSYNEQF
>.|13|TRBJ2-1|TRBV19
ASSIRLASYNEQF
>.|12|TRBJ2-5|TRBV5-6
ASSGGGAGETQY
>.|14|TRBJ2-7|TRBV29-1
SVADRILGSSYEQY
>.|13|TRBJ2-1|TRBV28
ASRYGGSSYNEQF
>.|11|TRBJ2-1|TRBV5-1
ASSGNRYNEQF
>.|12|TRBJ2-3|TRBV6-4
ASSGQGEADTQY
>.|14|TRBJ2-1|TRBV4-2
ASSQGSSGSKNEQF
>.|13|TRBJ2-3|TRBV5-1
ASRGTSDILDTQY
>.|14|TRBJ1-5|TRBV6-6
ASSYPGDYSNQPQH
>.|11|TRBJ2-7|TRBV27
ASRHGGSYEQY
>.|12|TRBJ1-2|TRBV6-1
ASSEAGQGEGYT
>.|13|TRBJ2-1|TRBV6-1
ASNKGQSSYNEQF
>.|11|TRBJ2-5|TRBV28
ASSLSFQETQY
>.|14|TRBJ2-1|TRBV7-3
ASSLIASGTYNEQF
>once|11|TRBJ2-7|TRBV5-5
ASSALDFGEQY
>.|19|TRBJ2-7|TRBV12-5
ASGLGCWALLITFQTYEQY
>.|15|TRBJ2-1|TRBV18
ASSPFLRGGARNEQF
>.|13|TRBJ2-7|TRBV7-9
ASSLPGGQASLLV
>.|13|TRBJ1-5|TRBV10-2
ASSEAGGSNQPQH
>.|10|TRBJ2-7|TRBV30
AWSVTRYEQY
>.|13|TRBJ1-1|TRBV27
ASSLSGTVLTEAF
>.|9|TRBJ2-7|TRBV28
ASSLLDEQY
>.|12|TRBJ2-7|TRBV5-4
ASSPQGLSYEQY
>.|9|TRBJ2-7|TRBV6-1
ASSEPYEQY
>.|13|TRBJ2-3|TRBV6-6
ASSRRGQQTQTQY
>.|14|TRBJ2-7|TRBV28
ASSLLEGAGSYEQY
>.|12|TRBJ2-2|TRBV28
ASSLAGVSGELF